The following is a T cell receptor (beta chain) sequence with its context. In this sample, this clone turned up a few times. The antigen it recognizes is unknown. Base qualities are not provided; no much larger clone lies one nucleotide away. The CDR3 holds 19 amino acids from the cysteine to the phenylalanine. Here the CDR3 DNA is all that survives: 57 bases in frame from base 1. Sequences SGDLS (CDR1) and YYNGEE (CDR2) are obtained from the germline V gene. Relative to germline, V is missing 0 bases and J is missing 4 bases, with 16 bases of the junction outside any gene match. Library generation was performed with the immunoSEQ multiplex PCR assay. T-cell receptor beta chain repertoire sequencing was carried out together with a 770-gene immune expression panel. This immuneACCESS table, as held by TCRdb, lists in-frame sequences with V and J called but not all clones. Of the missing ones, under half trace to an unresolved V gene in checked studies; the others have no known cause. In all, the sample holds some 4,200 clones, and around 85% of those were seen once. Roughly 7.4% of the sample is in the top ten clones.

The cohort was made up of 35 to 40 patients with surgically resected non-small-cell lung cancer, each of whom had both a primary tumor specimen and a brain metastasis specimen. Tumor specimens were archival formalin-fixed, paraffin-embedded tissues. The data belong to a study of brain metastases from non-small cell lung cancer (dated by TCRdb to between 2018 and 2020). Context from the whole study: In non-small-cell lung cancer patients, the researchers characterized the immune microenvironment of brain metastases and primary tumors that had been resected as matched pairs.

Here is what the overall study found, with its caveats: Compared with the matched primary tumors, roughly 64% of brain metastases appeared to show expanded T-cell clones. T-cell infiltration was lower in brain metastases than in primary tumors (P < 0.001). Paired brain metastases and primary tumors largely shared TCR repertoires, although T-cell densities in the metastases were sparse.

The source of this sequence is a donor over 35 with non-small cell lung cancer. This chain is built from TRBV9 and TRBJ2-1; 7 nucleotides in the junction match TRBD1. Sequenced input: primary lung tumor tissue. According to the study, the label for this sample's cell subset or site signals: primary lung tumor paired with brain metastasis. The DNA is TGTGCCAGCAGCGTAGGACCCTATTCGACAGGGATGGTTTACAATGAGCAGTTCTTC. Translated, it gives CASSVGPYSTGMVYNEQFF.